This entry describes one T cell receptor (beta chain). Germline V gene data show CDR1 as SGHRS and CDR2 as YFSETQ. V shed 4 bases, J shed 7 bases, and the junction held 7 bases outside the gene matches. CDR3 length: 15 amino acids. The data derive from a study of cytomegalovirus exposure and HLA in healthy donors. Each of the donors was a healthy bone marrow donor. The PCR contained 60 Vbeta and 13 Jbeta primers. Profiled with immunoSEQ multiplex PCR; TCRdb holds only in-frame clones, not every one. The sample has about 160,000 clones, 79% seen once. The sequence was collected from a man in his forties or fifties in good health and CMV-seronegative. Sequencing was done on a sample of PBMCs. The genes are TRBV5-1 and TRBJ2-2, with 10 bases fitting TRBD1. The CDR3 coding sequence is TGCGCCAGCAGCCATGACAGGGGGCGAAGCGGGGAGCTGTTTTTT. Protein sequence: CASSHDRGRSGELFF.